The 26 T cell receptor beta chains listed next were all sequenced from one sample in a study of blood T cell repertoires in COVID-19. Only in-frame clones appear in the TCRdb table, and some are missing; sequencing was by immunoSEQ multiplex PCR. The sample lists about 400,000 clones, 88% occurring once. The specimen sequenced was PBMCs or T cells enriched from blood (not recorded which). Receptors were obtained from a woman between 35 and 50 years old with acute COVID-19.

The gene calls are TRBV9 and TRBJ2-2; the D is unclear. CDR1 is SGDLS, CDR2 YYNGEE, per germline. The CDR3 covers 13 residues. Deletions cut 0 bases from V and 6 bases from J, with 6 bases between. CDR3 bases: TGTGCCAGCAGCGTAGTACTGTCCGGGGAGCTGTTTTTT. Translating gives CASSVVLSGELFF.

In nucleotides, the CDR3 is TGTGCCAGCAGCACCATACCACAGGGTTTGGAAGAGACCCAGTACTTC. Amino acid sequence: CASSTIPQGLEETQYF. The rearrangement links TRBV21-1 to TRBJ2-5; TRBD1 was called by the table and not checked on the DNA. TRBV21-1 corresponds to a pseudogene. The length of the CDR3 is 16 residues.

The V call is TRBV9, the J call TRBJ1-6, with 7 bases matching TRBD1. The CDR3 is 14 amino acids. Trimming at V came to 7 bases and at J to 13 bases, leaving 14 bases not matched to a gene. The germline gives CDR1 SGDLS, CDR2 YYNGEE. CDR3 amino acids: CASQTGTIIHPLHF. The CDR3 DNA follows: TGTGCCAGCCAGACAGGGACCATAATTCACCCCCTCCACTTT. Based on the CDR3 plus reference TRBV9 and TRBJ1-6, the full variable domain is DSGVTQTPKHLITATGQRVTLRCSPRSGDLSVYWYQQSLDQGLQFLIQYYNGEERAKGNILERFSAQQFPDLHSELNLSSLELGDSALYFCASQTGTIIHPLHFGNGTRLTVT.

The chain is built from TRBV19 and TRBJ1-6; 7 bases agree with TRBD1. V lost 1 base, J lost 6 bases, and 3 bases stayed unmatched. The CDR3 totals 15 residues. The germline V gene encodes CDR1 LNHDA and CDR2 SQIVND (reference sequence). The CDR3: CASSIGQGGNSPLHF. CDR3 nucleotides: TGTGCCAGTAGTATAGGACAGGGCGGTAATTCACCCCTCCACTTT.

The CDR3: CASSSIAGGQETQYF. Written as DNA, the CDR3 is TGTGCCAGCAGTTCAATAGCGGGGGGCCAAGAGACCCAGTACTTC. This chain uses TRBV27 with TRBJ2-5; 10 nucleotides match TRBD2. The CDR3 extends over 15 amino acids. Losses at the gene ends were 4 bases for V and 1 base for J; bases not matched to a gene: 3. Germline-derived CDR1 and CDR2 are MNHEY and SMNVEV (reference sequence).

This clone appeared once. The rearrangement joins TRBV5-1 to TRBJ1-4; TRBD1 aligns across 9 bases. The V gene's germline CDR1 is SGHRS and CDR2 YFSETQ. There are 15 residues in the CDR3. Trimming removed 0 bases from V and 5 bases from J; junction bases left unmatched: 2. The CDR3 sequence is CASSLAGTGNEKLFF. The DNA for the CDR3 is TGCGCCAGCAGCTTGGCCGGGACAGGGAATGAAAAACTGTTTTTT.

The chain uses TRBV18 and TRBJ2-7; D call uncertain. Germline V gene lookup returns CDR1 KGHSH and CDR2 LQKENI. This CDR3 is built from 15 residues. The V gene lost 0 bases and the J gene lost 0 bases, with 9 bases spanning the gap. The CDR3 DNA reads as TGTGCCAGCTCACCACCGGTCCTAGACTCCTACGAGCAGTACTTC. Translated: CASSPPVLDSYEQYF.

The rearrangement joins TRBV29-1 to TRBJ1-2, with 8 nucleotides matching TRBD1. CDR3 length equals 14 residues. Germline lookup yields CDR1 SQVTM and CDR2 ANQGSEA. The trim removed 1 base at V and 2 bases at J, leaving 3 bases unmatched. This chain's CDR3 is CSVEAGGGNYGYTF. The CDR3 nucleotides are TGCAGCGTTGAAGCAGGGGGCGGAAACTATGGCTACACCTTC.

This chain connects TRBV19 to TRBJ1-3; TRBD1 agrees at 8 bases. V was pared by 3 bases and J by 4 bases, with 8 bases of the junction left unmatched. CDR1 LNHDA and CDR2 SQIVND come from the germline V gene (reference sequence). This CDR3 comprises 16 residues. CDR3 loop: CASSISSGQAGNTIYF. For the CDR3, the DNA is TGTGCCAGTAGTATTTCATCGGGACAGGCCGGAAACACCATATATTTT.

This clone came up once. The chain carries TRBV28 and TRBJ2-7; a weak D match, TRBD2 (6 bases). The CDR3 loop spans 14 amino acids. Germline lookup yields CDR1 MDHEN and CDR2 SYDVKM. Trimming removed 2 bases at V and 4 bases at J, with 12 bases between. The CDR3 sequence: CASSLRGRGYEQYF. The CDR3 DNA reads TGTGCCAGCAGTTTAAGGGGTCGGGGGTACGAGCAGTACTTC. Based on the CDR3 plus reference TRBV28 and TRBJ2-7, the full variable domain is DVKVTQSSRYLVKRTGEKVFLECVQDMDHENMFWYRQDPGLGLRLIYFSYDVKMKEKGDIPEGYSVSREKKERFSLILESASTNQTSMYLCASSLRGRGYEQYFGPGTRLTVT.

The chain is built from TRBV4-1 and TRBJ2-1; the D is unclear. Between the trimmed V and J ends, which lost 0 bases and 2 bases, there was a span of 8 bases. The CDR3 runs 15 residues. Germline loops: CDR1 MGHRA, CDR2 YSYEKL. The CDR3 DNA sequence: TGCGCCAGCAGCCAAGAGGCGACAACCTACAATGAGCAGTTCTTC. Translated: CASSQEATTYNEQFF.

The chain couples TRBV5-1 to TRBJ2-1, with 8 bases fitting TRBD2. The CDR3 sequence is 16 residues long. Germline values: CDR1 SGHRS, CDR2 YFSETQ. Trimming at V came to 4 bases and at J to 7 bases, leaving 13 bases not matched to a gene. The CDR3 region has the DNA TGCGCCAGCAGCCCACCCCTTACCGGGGGGGCAAATGAGCAGTTCTTC. This sequence encodes CASSPPLTGGANEQFF.

This chain connects TRBV29-1 to TRBJ1-3; no reliable D call. CDR3 length equals 11 residues. Germline V lookup: CDR1 SQVTM, CDR2 ANQGSEA. With 7 bases removed from V and 4 bases from J, the gap between germline ends came to 8 bases. This CDR3 reads CSATTGNTIYF. The CDR3 region has the DNA TGCAGCGCTACGACAGGAAACACCATATATTTT.

This chain uses TRBV7-9 with TRBJ1-1; D might be TRBD1 (5 bases). Germline loops: CDR1 SEHNR, CDR2 FQNEAQ (reference sequence). The CDR3 runs to 12 residues. Trimming pared 6 bases from V and 10 bases from J, leaving 15 bases between. The CDR3 region has the DNA TGTGCCAGCAGATTCGACAGAGCCCGAGCTTTCTTT. Translation: CASRFDRARAFF.

This rearrangement joins TRBV5-4 to TRBJ2-7; 8 nucleotides line up with TRBD2. Germline V CDR1 and CDR2: SGHNT, YYREEE (reference sequence). This CDR3 region has 15 residues. Trimming at V came to 4 bases and at J to 6 bases, leaving 12 bases not matched to a gene. DNA of the CDR3: TGTGCCAGCAGCGACTACCGGGGGGGCAGACCCGAGCAGTACTTC. Protein product: CASSDYRGGRPEQYF.

The chain carries TRBV4-1 and TRBJ2-5; 7 positions agree with TRBD1. This CDR3 has 16 residues. Germline-derived CDR1 and CDR2 are MGHRA and YSYEKL. With 6 bases clipped from V and 2 bases from J, the junction kept 12 bases outside the gene matches. CDR3 protein: CASSPHLGQTQETQYF. CDR3 in DNA: TGCGCCAGCAGTCCTCATTTGGGACAGACACAAGAGACCCAGTACTTC.

V and J are TRBV5-1 and TRBJ2-3, with TRBD2 identical over 8 bases. The CDR3 runs 15 residues. Losses at the gene ends were 3 bases for V and 4 bases for J; bases not matched to a gene: 7. CDR1 and CDR2 from the germline V gene are SGHRS and YFSETQ. CDR3 sequence (DNA): TGCGCCAGCAGCTCGGTGAGGCGGGGGGCAGATACGCAGTATTTT. Residues: CASSSVRRGADTQYF.

The chain combines TRBV27 with TRBJ2-2; D perhaps matches TRBD1 (7 bases). The germline V gene has CDR1 MNHEY and CDR2 SMNVEV (reference sequence). Trimming cost V 8 bases and J 0 bases, with 19 bases left between them. The CDR3 loop spans 17 amino acids. This chain's CDR3 is CASHGGQGVTNTGELFF. Here the CDR3 DNA reads TGTGCCAGCCATGGGGGGCAGGGGGTGACGAACACCGGGGAGCTGTTTTTT.

The chain joins TRBV19 to TRBJ1-6; 10 bases align to TRBD1. Germline lookup yields CDR1 LNHDA and CDR2 SQIVND (reference sequence). The J segment lost 9 bases and the V segment lost 7 bases, leaving 21 bases of the junction unmatched. CDR3 length equals 19 residues. Here the CDR3 reads CASTYTARPWTGGSSPLHF. The DNA of the CDR3 is TGTGCCAGTACCTATACGGCCCGACCATGGACAGGGGGATCTTCACCCCTCCACTTT.

The chain uses TRBV2 and TRBJ2-3; 8 bases fit TRBD2. Germline V gives CDR1 SNHLY, CDR2 FYNNEI. The CDR3 contains 14 residues. After removal of 8 bases from V and 5 bases from J, the junction contained 9 bases not matched to a gene. The CDR3 DNA reads TGTGCCAGCGGAGGGGCTAGCGGGCTAGATACGCAGTATTTT. It encodes CASGGASGLDTQYF.

This clone was observed once. This chain links TRBV5-4 with TRBJ2-1, with TRBD1 as a possible D gene (5 bases). CDR3 length equals 16 residues. V lost 0 bases to trimming and J lost 0 bases, with 10 bases between them. The germline gives CDR1 SGHNT, CDR2 YYREEE (reference sequence). The CDR3 loop reads CASSLGQLSSYNEQFF. CDR3 bases: TGTGCCAGCAGCTTGGGACAGCTGAGCTCCTACAATGAGCAGTTCTTC.

CDR3 sequence: CASSPGTHYEQYF. For the CDR3, the DNA is TGTGCCAGCAGTCCCGGGACACACTACGAGCAGTACTTC. The chain employs TRBV6-5 and TRBJ2-7; the D gene is possibly TRBD1 (6 bases). V lost 5 bases to trimming and J lost 3 bases, with 11 bases between them. CDR3 size: 13 residues. Germline-derived CDR1 and CDR2 are MNHEY and SVGAGI.

The chain employs TRBV24-1 and TRBJ2-3, with a possible D match to TRBD1 (5 bases). The CDR3 runs 13 residues. The germline gives CDR1 KGHDR, CDR2 SFDVKD. V gave up 7 bases and J gave up 6 bases, with 13 bases separating them. The CDR3 protein is CATRGVTADTQYF. The CDR3 nucleotides are TGTGCCACCAGAGGTGTGACAGCCGATACGCAGTATTTT.

The chain couples TRBV4-1 to TRBJ1-1; D ambiguous. Trimming removed 0 bases at V and 13 bases at J, with 15 bases between. The length of the CDR3 is 13 residues. The V gene's germline CDR1 is MGHRA and CDR2 YSYEKL. CDR3 sequence reads: CASSQDLAFRDFF. DNA for the CDR3: TGCGCCAGCAGCCAAGATTTAGCCTTTAGAGATTTCTTT.

The rearrangement joins TRBV5-1 to TRBJ2-7, with TRBD2 as a possible D gene (6 bases). Trimming took off 5 bases at V and 5 bases at J, with 14 bases between the two ends. The CDR3 consists of 13 residues. Looked up from germline, CDR1 is SGHRS and CDR2 is YFSETQ. CDR3 sequence (DNA): TGCGCCAGCAGGGTGGCAGGAGGGGACGAGCAGTACTTC. Translated: CASRVAGGDEQYF.

This chain joins TRBV14 and TRBJ2-7, with 8 bases that match TRBD1. The V segment lost 3 bases and the J segment 4 bases; nucleotides outside the gene matches: 5. Germline V gene sequence: CDR1 SGHDN, CDR2 FVKESK. The length of the CDR3 is 14 residues. This CDR3 reads CASSQERQGYEQYF. The CDR3 bases are TGTGCCAGCAGCCAGGAACGACAGGGGTACGAGCAGTACTTC. Filled out from reference TRBV14 and TRBJ2-7, the complete variable domain reads EAGVTQFPSHSVIEKGQTVTLRCDPISGHDNLYWYRRVMGKEIKFLLHFVKESKQDESGMPNNRFLAERTGGTYSTLKVQPAELEDSGVYFCASSQERQGYEQYFGPGTRLTVT.